These T cell receptor beta chains were read from a single sample in a study of Ad26.COV2.S vaccination and SARS-CoV-2 variants. Sequenced by immunoSEQ multiplex PCR; TCRdb stores in-frame clones only, minus some. This table holds roughly 680,000 clones, around 92% found once. Material: peripheral blood, obtained in a trial of Ad26.COV2.S vaccine versus placebo. All receptors come from a person between 18 and 59 years old who received the Ad26.COV2.S COVID-19 vaccine or a placebo. Each CDR3 is given with its conserved first and last residue. A D gene is named only where the DNA matches it firmly. Size is omitted from some rows. Given values are once, few, many or a class for expanded clones.

.	.	TRBV7-9	14	TRBJ1-2	CASSLDSFNYGYTF	TGTGCCAGCAGCTTGGACAGCTTCAACTATGGCTACACCTTC
.	.	TRBV10-3	14	TRBJ1-5	CAISESQLNQPQHF	TGTGCCATCAGTGAATCACAGCTTAATCAGCCCCAGCATTTT
.	.	TRBV2	15	TRBJ2-5	CASKGYGQNQETQYF	TGTGCCAGCAAGGGCTACGGACAGAACCAAGAGACCCAGTACTTC
.	.	TRBV19	11	TRBJ1-1	CATGAGVVAFF	TGTGCCACTGGGGCAGGGGTAGTAGCTTTCTTT
.	.	TRBV19	15	TRBJ1-5	CASRIPDSLNQPQHF	TGTGCCAGCAGGATCCCAGACAGCTTGAATCAGCCCCAGCATTTT
TRBD2	few	TRBV2	16	TRBJ2-7	CASRKAPGLAVYEQYF	TGTGCCAGCAGAAAAGCCCCGGGACTAGCGGTATACGAGCAGTACTTC
.	.	TRBV5-1	13	TRBJ2-2	CASSLTFTGELFF	TGCGCCAGCAGCTTGACTTTCACCGGGGAGCTGTTTTTT
TRBD2	.	TRBV7-2	18	TRBJ2-1	CASSLPARGGSSYNEQFF	TGTGCCAGCAGCTTACCCGCCCGGGGGGGTAGCTCCTACAATGAGCAGTTCTTC
TRBD2	few	TRBV3-1/TRBV3-2	16	TRBJ2-3	CASSQARLAGADTQYF	TGTGCCAGCAGCCAAGCGAGACTAGCGGGAGCGGATACGCAGTATTTT
.	.	TRBV30	14	TRBJ2-1	CAWSPLGGNNEQFF	TGTGCCTGGAGCCCCCTTGGCGGGAACAATGAGCAGTTCTTC
TRBD2	once	TRBV7-6	15	TRBJ2-7	CASIPGVAGSYEQYF	TGTGCCAGCATCCCAGGGGTAGCGGGAAGCTACGAGCAGTACTTC
.	.	TRBV6-2/TRBV6-3	17	TRBJ2-3	CASSYSGLEGVTDTQYF	TGTGCCAGCAGTTACTCCGGCCTAGAGGGGGTCACAGATACGCAGTATTTT
TRBD2	.	TRBV29-1	17	TRBJ2-1	CSVVLAGGPGSYNEQFF	TGCAGCGTTGTACTAGCGGGAGGGCCGGGCTCCTACAATGAGCAGTTCTTC
.	.	TRBV18	13	TRBJ2-1	CASSPSQGNEQFF	TGTGCCAGCTCACCGTCTCAGGGCAATGAGCAGTTCTTC
TRBD2	.	TRBV7-8	15	TRBJ2-7	CASSLGDGLAYEQYF	TGTGCCAGCAGCTTAGGGGACGGACTAGCCTACGAGCAGTACTTC
.	.	TRBV5-5	14	TRBJ1-5	CASSLEDSNQPQHF	TGTGCCAGCAGCTTGGAGGACAGCAATCAGCCCCAGCATTTT
.	.	TRBV29-1	11	TRBJ1-1	CSVPTAREAFF	TGCAGCGTCCCGACAGCCCGTGAAGCTTTCTTT
.	.	TRBV30	10	TRBJ2-1	CAWKGYEQFF	TGTGCCTGGAAAGGCTACGAGCAGTTCTTC
TRBD2	.	TRBV10-3	13	TRBJ2-3	CAIRTLAADTQYF	TGTGCCATCAGGACCCTAGCGGCAGATACGCAGTATTTT
.	.	TRBV4-2	15	TRBJ1-1	CASSHSQGMNTEAFF	TGTGCCAGCAGCCATTCCCAGGGGATGAACACTGAAGCTTTCTTT
.	.	TRBV10-1	14	TRBJ2-1	CASSESGDPVEQFF	TGCGCCAGCAGTGAGTCTGGGGATCCAGTGGAGCAGTTCTTC
.	.	TRBV30	15	TRBJ1-2	CAWIPGPPAHYGYTF	TGTGCCTGGATCCCCGGGCCCCCAGCCCACTATGGCTACACCTTC
.	.	TRBV2	12	TRBJ2-5	CASRDPLGTQYF	TGTGCCAGCAGAGACCCTCTCGGGACCCAGTACTTC
TRBD2	.	TRBV9	15	TRBJ2-3	CASSVSSGGTDTQYF	TGTGCCAGCAGCGTGTCCAGCGGGGGGACAGATACGCAGTATTTT
.	.	TRBV19	13	TRBJ1-2	CASSIAGRNGYTF	TGTGCCAGTAGTATCGCGGGAAGGAATGGCTACACCTTC
TRBD1	many	TRBV3-1/TRBV3-2	17	TRBJ1-6	CASSPLPGQGMNSPLHF	TGTGCCAGCAGCCCCCTTCCGGGACAGGGGATGAATTCACCCCTCCACTTT
.	.	TRBV5-6	14	TRBJ2-7	CASSFWGSSYEQYF	TGTGCCAGCAGCTTTTGGGGGAGCTCCTACGAGCAGTACTTC
TRBD2	once	TRBV5-5	18	TRBJ2-2	CASSLDGLAGGRAGELFF	TGTGCCAGCAGCTTGGACGGACTAGCGGGAGGGCGAGCCGGGGAGCTGTTTTTT
.	.	TRBV18	14	TRBJ2-5	CASSPVGQKETQYF	TGTGCCAGCTCACCAGTTGGTCAAAAAGAGACCCAGTACTTC
.	.	TRBV6-5	14	TRBJ1-2	CASSYMGPTYGYTF	TGTGCCAGCAGTTACATGGGACCGACCTATGGCTACACCTTC
.	.	TRBV5-1	16	TRBJ1-4	CASSPDRPATNEKLFF	TGCGCCAGCAGCCCAGACAGGCCTGCAACTAATGAAAAACTGTTTTTT
TRBD1	.	TRBV2	14	TRBJ2-3	CASSQGQGGRLAYF	TGTGCCAGCAGCCAGGGACAGGGGGGCAGATTGGCGTATTTT
.	.	TRBV7-6	14	TRBJ2-3	CASSFATGADTQYF	TGTGCCAGCAGCTTCGCTACGGGAGCCGATACGCAGTATTTT
TRBD1	.	TRBV19	15	TRBJ2-7	CASSLARGQSYEQYF	TGTGCCAGTAGTCTAGCCAGGGGGCAGTCCTACGAGCAGTACTTC
.	.	TRBV5-6	12	TRBJ2-3	CASSFGTDTQYF	TGTGCCAGCAGCTTTGGCACAGATACGCAGTATTTT
.	.	TRBV4-3	15	TRBJ2-1	CASSHYSTKWNEQFF	TGCGCCAGCAGCCACTATTCTACGAAATGGAATGAGCAGTTCTTC
TRBD2	once	TRBV6-6	16	TRBJ2-3	CASSLGTSGESDTQYF	TGTGCCAGCAGTCTCGGGACTAGCGGGGAATCGGATACGCAGTATTTT
TRBD1	few	TRBV4-1	17	TRBJ1-2	CASSQEGSGGQGAGYTF	TGCGCCAGCAGCCAAGAAGGTTCTGGCGGACAGGGGGCTGGCTACACCTTC
.	.	TRBV19	14	TRBJ1-4	CASKDGATNEKLFF	TGTGCCAGCAAGGACGGCGCAACTAATGAAAAACTGTTTTTT
TRBD1	.	TRBV5-1	14	TRBJ1-2	CASSGGQGVDGYTF	TGCGCCAGCAGCGGGGGACAGGGAGTAGATGGCTACACCTTC
.	.	TRBV2	14	TRBJ1-5	CASSRGGGAQPQHF	TGTGCCAGCAGCCGAGGGGGGGGAGCTCAGCCCCAGCATTTT
TRBD1	.	TRBV6-2/TRBV6-3	16	TRBJ2-7	CASSYLPGTVGREQYF	TGTGCCAGCAGTTACCTCCCCGGGACAGTGGGGCGCGAGCAGTACTTC
.	.	TRBV18	14	TRBJ1-2	CASSPGGINYGYTF	TGTGCCAGCTCACCGGGGGGGATTAACTATGGCTACACCTTC
.	.	TRBV5-4	15	TRBJ2-1	CASSLAGGPVWEQFF	TGTGCCAGCAGCTTGGCCGGGGGTCCGGTGTGGGAGCAGTTCTTC
.	.	TRBV9	14	TRBJ2-3	CASSLHRYTDTQYF	TGTGCCAGCAGCCTCCACAGGTACACAGATACGCAGTATTTT
TRBD1	.	TRBV29-1	13	TRBJ2-7	CSVTGPGGYEQYF	TGCAGCGTTACAGGGCCAGGGGGTTACGAGCAGTACTTC
TRBD2	.	TRBV9	17	TRBJ2-1	CASSVLGLTGGYNEQFF	TGTGCCAGCAGCGTATTAGGGTTGACGGGGGGCTACAATGAGCAGTTCTTC
TRBD1	.	TRBV18	15	TRBJ2-2	CASSLRTGNTGELFF	TGTGCCAGCTCACTCCGGACAGGGAACACCGGGGAGCTGTTTTTT
TRBD1	.	TRBV2	14	TRBJ1-1	CASNPGQGSTEAFF	TGTGCCAGCAACCCGGGACAGGGAAGCACTGAAGCTTTCTTT
.	.	TRBV5-1	15	TRBJ1-1	CASSPEVGMNTEAFF	TGCGCCAGCAGCCCTGAAGTGGGGATGAACACTGAAGCTTTCTTT
.	.	TRBV6-5	14	TRBJ1-2	CATKTGIANYGYTF	TGTGCCACCAAGACAGGTATAGCTAACTATGGCTACACCTTC
.	.	TRBV7-2	17	TRBJ2-7	CASSSREDRRSSYEQYF	TGTGCCAGCAGCTCCCGGGAGGACAGGAGAAGCTCCTACGAGCAGTACTTC
TRBD2	once	TRBV7-2	13	TRBJ2-1	CASSRLSGGPEFF	TGTGCCAGCAGCCGACTCAGCGGGGGACCTGAGTTCTTC
TRBD2	.	TRBV9	14	TRBJ2-5	CASSLGLAQETQYF	TGTGCCAGCAGCCTTGGACTAGCGCAAGAGACCCAGTACTTC
TRBD2	.	TRBV11-2	15	TRBJ2-7	CASSLETSGAYEQYF	TGTGCCAGCAGCTTAGAGACTAGCGGGGCCTACGAGCAGTACTTC
.	.	TRBV19	15	TRBJ2-7	CASSIGQSRGYEQYF	TGTGCCAGTAGTATCGGACAGAGTAGGGGCTACGAGCAGTACTTC
.	once	TRBV18	13	TRBJ2-6	CASSLSGANVLTF	TGTGCCAGCTCACTCTCTGGGGCCAACGTCCTGACTTTC
.	few	TRBV10-1	16	TRBJ2-7	CASSESHSSFPYEQYF	TGCGCCAGCAGTGAGTCCCACTCTAGTTTCCCCTACGAGCAGTACTTC
TRBD1	.	TRBV7-8	15	TRBJ1-4	CASSLAQGGNEKLFF	TGTGCCAGCAGCTTAGCTCAGGGGGGGAATGAAAAACTGTTTTTT